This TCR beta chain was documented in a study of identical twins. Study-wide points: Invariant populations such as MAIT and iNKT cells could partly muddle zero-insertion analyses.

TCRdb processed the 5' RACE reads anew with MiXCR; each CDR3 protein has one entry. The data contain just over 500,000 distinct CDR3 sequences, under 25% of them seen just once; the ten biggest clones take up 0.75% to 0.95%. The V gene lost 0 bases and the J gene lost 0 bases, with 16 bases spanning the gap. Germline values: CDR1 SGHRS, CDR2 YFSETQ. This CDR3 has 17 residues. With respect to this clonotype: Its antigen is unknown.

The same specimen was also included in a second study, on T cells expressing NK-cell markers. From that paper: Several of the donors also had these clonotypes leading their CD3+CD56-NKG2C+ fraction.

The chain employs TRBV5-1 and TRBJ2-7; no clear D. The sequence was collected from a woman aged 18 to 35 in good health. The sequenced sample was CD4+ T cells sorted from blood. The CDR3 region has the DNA TGCGCCAGCAGCTTGGGGGCAGTTATAGGGATCTCCTACGAGCAGTACTTC. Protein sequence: CASSLGAVIGISYEQYF.